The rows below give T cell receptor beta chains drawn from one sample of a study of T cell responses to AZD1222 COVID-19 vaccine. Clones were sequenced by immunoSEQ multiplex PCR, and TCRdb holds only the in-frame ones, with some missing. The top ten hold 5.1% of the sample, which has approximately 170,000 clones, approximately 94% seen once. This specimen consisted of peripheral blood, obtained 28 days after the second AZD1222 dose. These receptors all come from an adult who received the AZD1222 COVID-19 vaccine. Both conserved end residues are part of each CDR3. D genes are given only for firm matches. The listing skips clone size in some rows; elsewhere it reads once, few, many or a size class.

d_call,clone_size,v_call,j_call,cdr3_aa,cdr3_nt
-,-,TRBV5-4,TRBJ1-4,CASSFPPNEKLFF,TGTGCCAGCAGCTTTCCACCTAATGAAAAACTGTTTTTT
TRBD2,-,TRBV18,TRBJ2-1,CASSPLLAGSNEQFF,TGTGCCAGCTCACCCTTACTAGCGGGAAGCAATGAGCAGTTCTTC
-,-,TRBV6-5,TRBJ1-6,CASSRSNNSPLHF,TGTGCCAGCAGTCGCAGTAATAATTCACCCCTCCACTTT
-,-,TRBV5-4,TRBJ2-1,CASSEIRDGGNEQFF,TGTGCCAGCAGCGAAATACGGGACGGGGGCAATGAGCAGTTCTTC
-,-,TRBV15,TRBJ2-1,CATSRDAGRNEQFF,TGTGCCACCAGCAGAGATGCGGGGCGCAATGAGCAGTTCTTC
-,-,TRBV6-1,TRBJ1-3,CASSDFGGIPGNTIYF,TGTGCCAGCAGTGATTTTGGGGGGATCCCTGGAAACACCATATATTTT
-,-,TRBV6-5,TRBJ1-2,CASSPRQAPNYGYTF,TGTGCCAGCAGCCCACGACAGGCACCAAACTATGGCTACACCTTC
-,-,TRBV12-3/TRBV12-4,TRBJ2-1,CASSGTSYNEQFF,TGTGCCAGCAGTGGTACTTCCTACAATGAGCAGTTCTTC
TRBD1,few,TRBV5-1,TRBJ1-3,CASSGGQGGTIYF,TGCGCCAGCAGCGGAGGACAGGGTGGCACCATATATTTT
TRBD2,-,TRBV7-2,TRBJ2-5,CASSPSQTSGETQYF,TGTGCCAGCAGCCCTTCCCAGACTAGCGGTGAGACCCAGTACTTC
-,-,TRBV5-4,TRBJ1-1,CASSLKANTEAFF,TGTGCCAGCAGCTTGAAAGCGAACACTGAAGCTTTCTTT
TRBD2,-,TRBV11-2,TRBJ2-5,CASSSRLAGGMGYQETQYF,TGTGCCAGCAGCTCCCGACTAGCGGGAGGAATGGGGTACCAAGAGACCCAGTACTTC
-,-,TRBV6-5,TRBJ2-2,CASRLVTTGELFF,TGTGCCAGCAGGCTCGTCACGACCGGGGAGCTGTTTTTT